A selection of T cell receptor beta chains follows, all from one sample in a study of blood T cell repertoires in COVID-19. Assay used: immunoSEQ multiplex PCR; TCRdb lists only in-frame clones, some missing. Of roughly 13,000 clones in the sample, approximately 83% are singletons; the top ten hold approximately 25%. The sample taken for sequencing was peripheral blood. The receptors shown here come from a man aged 35-49 years with active or convalescent COVID-19. Both conserved end residues are part of each CDR3. The D gene is left open where the match is weak. Size tells how often a clone was seen (once, few, many) or the class of an expanded clone, and some rows leave it out.

size,D,V,J,DNA,CDR3
few,.,TRBV6-2/TRBV6-3,TRBJ1-5,TGTGCCAGCAGTTACTCGACAGTGGAGCCCCAGCATTTT,CASSYSTVEPQHF
once,.,TRBV7-9,TRBJ2-2,TGTGCCAGCTCGGCGGGGACTGACACCGGGGAGCTGTTTTTT,CASSAGTDTGELFF
.,TRBD2,TRBV11-3,TRBJ2-7,TGTGCCAGCAGCGCGGGACTAGCGGGAGGGGAAACCTACGAGCAGTACTTC,CASSAGLAGGETYEQYF
.,.,TRBV11-2,TRBJ2-7,TGTGCCAGCAGCTTAGGGGGGCAGACCCCCTACGAGCAGTACTTC,CASSLGGQTPYEQYF
.,.,TRBV2,TRBJ2-7,TGTGCCAGTAAGGAGGGGTACGAGCAGTACTTC,CASKEGYEQYF
.,TRBD2,TRBV15,TRBJ2-1,TGTGCCACCAGCAGAGATCTACTAGCGAGCTACAATGAGCAGTTCTTC,CATSRDLLASYNEQFF
.,.,TRBV2,TRBJ2-5,TGTGCCAGCAGTGAAGTCAGGGAAGAGACCCAGTACTTC,CASSEVREETQYF
.,.,TRBV7-9,TRBJ2-7,TGTGCCAGCAGCTCATCACGGTTTAACCTCTACGAGCAGTACTTC,CASSSSRFNLYEQYF
.,TRBD1,TRBV28,TRBJ2-3,TGTGCCAGCAGTCCCGGGACAGGGAGTCTCGCTAGCACAGATACGCAGTATTTT,CASSPGTGSLASTDTQYF
.,TRBD1,TRBV10-3,TRBJ1-1,TGTGCCATCAGGGCGGACAGGGGGCGAACTGAAGCTTTCTTT,CAIRADRGRTEAFF
.,TRBD2,TRBV4-2,TRBJ2-3,TGTGCCAGCAGCCCAGCGGGGACTAGCGGGACAGATACGCAGTATTTT,CASSPAGTSGTDTQYF
.,.,TRBV5-8,TRBJ1-4,TGTGCCAGCAGCCGTGACAGGTTAAATGAAAAACTGTTTTTT,CASSRDRLNEKLFF
.,TRBD2,TRBV3-1/TRBV3-2,TRBJ2-7,TGTGCCAGCAGCCAAGGGACTAGCGGGGGGGCCCAAGAGCAGTACTTC,CASSQGTSGGAQEQYF
.,TRBD1,TRBV5-6,TRBJ1-6,TGTGCCAGCAGCTTGTTTGGGACAGGTGACTTAACCGATTCACCCCTCCACTTT,CASSLFGTGDLTDSPLHF
.,.,TRBV4-2,TRBJ2-1,TGTGCCAGCAGCCAGATGAGGGAGGCCTACAATGAGCAGTTCTTC,CASSQMREAYNEQFF
.,.,TRBV4-3,TRBJ2-3,TGCGCCAGCAGCCAAGGGCTAGGAACCACAGATACGCAGTATTTT,CASSQGLGTTDTQYF
.,.,TRBV5-4,TRBJ2-5,TGTGCCATCGGGGAGACCCAGTACTTC,CAIGETQYF
.,TRBD2,TRBV7-2,TRBJ2-5,TGTGCCAGCAGCTTAGTAGGGACTAGCGGGGGGGCTCAAGAGACCCAGTACTTC,CASSLVGTSGGAQETQYF
once,TRBD1,TRBV6-5,TRBJ1-1,TGTGCCAGCAGTTATAACCTGGGACAGCAAGCTTTCTTT,CASSYNLGQQAFF
.,TRBD2,TRBV5-5,TRBJ2-1,TGTGCCAGCAGCTTGGTGCGGGAGGCCTTTAGGAATGAGCAGTTCTTC,CASSLVREAFRNEQFF
.,.,TRBV7-7,TRBJ2-1,TGTGCTAGCAGCTTAGAGTTTCTGAGCTCCTACAATGAGCAGTTCTTC,CASSLEFLSSYNEQFF
.,TRBD2,TRBV4-2,TRBJ2-2,TGTGCCAGCAGCCAAGAGTTACCGGCATCAAGCGGGGCTTACACCGGGGAGCTGTTTTTT,CASSQELPASSGAYTGELFF
.,TRBD1,TRBV7-9,TRBJ1-3,TGTGCCAGCAGCTCGGACAGGGGCGAAAACCTGAACACCATATATTTT,CASSSDRGENLNTIYF
.,.,TRBV6-6,TRBJ2-7,TGTGCCAGCAGTTACGGAGCGGAATCCTACGAGCAGTACTTC,CASSYGAESYEQYF
once,TRBD2,TRBV6-5,TRBJ2-3,TGTGCCAGCAGTTCCCTCCTAGCGGGGTACACAGATACGCAGTATTTT,CASSSLLAGYTDTQYF
.,.,TRBV21-1,TRBJ1-5,TGTGCCAGCAGCTTGGGAGGTCCTTCGCGGGATCAGCCCCAGCATTTT,CASSLGGPSRDQPQHF
.,TRBD1,TRBV24-1,TRBJ2-1,TGTGCCACCAGTGATTCGACAGGGGGCTCCTACAATGAGCAGTTCTTC,CATSDSTGGSYNEQFF
.,.,TRBV7-8,TRBJ1-1,TGTGCCAGCAGCTCTCCCCAGGGGAGTTTTGGGAACACTGAAGCTTTCTTT,CASSSPQGSFGNTEAFF
.,TRBD1,TRBV18,TRBJ2-7,TGTGCCAGCTCAACGCGACAGGGGGGCGAGCAGTACTTC,CASSTRQGGEQYF
.,.,TRBV19,TRBJ2-7,TGTGCCAGTATACCACTCCTTAACTGGGGGGTCTCCTACGAGCAGTACTTC,CASIPLLNWGVSYEQYF
.,TRBD1,TRBV4-1,TRBJ2-1,TGCGCCAGCAGCCAAGCCCCGGGACAGACCTACAATGAGCAGTTCTTC,CASSQAPGQTYNEQFF
.,.,TRBV7-8,TRBJ2-3,TGTGCCAGCAGCCGAGGCGGTGGCACAGATACGCAGTATTTT,CASSRGGGTDTQYF
.,.,TRBV28,TRBJ1-1,TGTGCCAGCAGTCCACTAGGGCGTCTTATGAACACTGAAGCTTTCTTT,CASSPLGRLMNTEAFF
.,.,TRBV6-5,TRBJ2-5,TGTGCCAGCAGTTATGGGGCAGGGCTTAGGGAGACCCAGTACTTC,CASSYGAGLRETQYF
.,TRBD1,TRBV5-4,TRBJ1-1,TGTGCCAGCAGCTTGGAAAACAGGGGGACTGAAGCTTTCTTT,CASSLENRGTEAFF
once,TRBD1,TRBV6-5,TRBJ1-5,TGTGCCAGCAGTTCGACAGGGGGCGGCACTCAGCCCCAGCATTTT,CASSSTGGGTQPQHF
.,.,TRBV19,TRBJ2-3,TGTGCCAGTAGTCGACTTTCAGATACGCAGTATTTT,CASSRLSDTQYF
.,TRBD1,TRBV28,TRBJ1-1,TGTGCCAGCAGTTCCCGGGACAGCAAAATGAACACTGAAGCTTTCTTT,CASSSRDSKMNTEAFF
.,TRBD1,TRBV29-1,TRBJ1-2,TGCAGCGTCCCACCACAGGGGGCCGATGGCTACACCTTC,CSVPPQGADGYTF
.,.,TRBV24-1,TRBJ2-5,TGTGCCACCAGTGACCCCGGGACAAGACAAGAGACCCAGTACTTC,CATSDPGTRQETQYF
.,TRBD1,TRBV6-5,TRBJ1-4,TGTGCCAGTACTGACGACAGGGCTAATGAAAAACTGTTTTTT,CASTDDRANEKLFF
.,.,TRBV19,TRBJ2-2,TGTGCCAGTAGTCCGCGGACTTACACCGGGGAGCTGTTTTTT,CASSPRTYTGELFF
.,.,TRBV13,TRBJ2-3,TGTGCCAGCAGCTTACTGGCGGGGTTTCAGACAGATACGCAGTATTTT,CASSLLAGFQTDTQYF
.,TRBD2,TRBV5-4,TRBJ2-1,TGTGCCAGCAGCTTGGGGGGGGTCCGCGGGAGTTACAATGAGCAGTTCTTC,CASSLGGVRGSYNEQFF
.,.,TRBV27,TRBJ1-1,TGTGCCAGCAGTTCCGGGAACACTGAAGCTTTCTTT,CASSSGNTEAFF
.,.,TRBV21-1,TRBJ1-6,TGTGCCCCCGACAGGACCCTTGGTGGGGCCCTCCACTTT,CAPDRTLGGALHF
.,TRBD2,TRBV11-2,TRBJ2-7,TGTGCCAGCAGCCCCATTGCGGGAGGGTTTGAGCAGTACTTC,CASSPIAGGFEQYF
.,TRBD2,TRBV7-2,TRBJ2-5,TGTGCCAGCAGCTCGACTAGCGGAGGACAAGAGACCCAGTACTTC,CASSSTSGGQETQYF
.,TRBD2,TRBV3-1/TRBV3-2,TRBJ2-3,TGTGCCAGCAGCCAAGAAATACTAGCGAGCACAGATACGCAGTATTTT,CASSQEILASTDTQYF
.,TRBD2,TRBV6-1,TRBJ2-5,TGTGCCAGCAGTGAAGCGGTCTGGCAGCGGGGTGGGGAGGCCCAGTACTTC,CASSEAVWQRGGEAQYF
.,TRBD2,TRBV7-2,TRBJ2-7,TGTGCCAGCAGCTTAGTAGGAGGGAGGGTATCCTACGAGCAGTACTTC,CASSLVGGRVSYEQYF
.,TRBD1,TRBV2,TRBJ2-7,TGTGCCAGCAGGTCCGGGACAGGAGACTACGAGCAGTACTTC,CASRSGTGDYEQYF
.,.,TRBV3-1/TRBV3-2,TRBJ2-7,TGTGCCAGCAGCCAAGGGCGCCTAGCTGGGGAGCAGTACTTC,CASSQGRLAGEQYF
.,.,TRBV19,TRBJ1-1,TGTGCCAGTAGTAAAAGGGGGATGAACACTGAAGCTTTCTTT,CASSKRGMNTEAFF
.,TRBD1,TRBV11-1,TRBJ2-7,TGTGCCAGCAGCGCCCGGACAGGGACGGACGAGCAGTACTTC,CASSARTGTDEQYF
.,.,TRBV21-1,TRBJ2-1,TGTGCCAGCAGCCATAACTTGGGACAGGGGAGCTCCTACAATGAGCAGTTCTTC,CASSHNLGQGSSYNEQFF
.,TRBD2,TRBV5-4,TRBJ2-7,TGTGCCAGCAGCTCCGCACTCGGACTAGCGGGAGTGGATCAGTACTTC,CASSSALGLAGVDQYF
.,.,TRBV7-9,TRBJ1-6,TGTGCCAGCAGCCCACTAGACGGCTTGAAGAATTCACCCCTCCACTTT,CASSPLDGLKNSPLHF